This TCR beta chain came from a study of T-cell reconstitution after alpha-beta-depleted transplantation in children. As it was prepared, the TCRbeta library received unique molecular identifiers. TCRdb re-derived calls from the PCR reads in MiXCR, one entry per CDR3 protein. The sample consists of about 350,000 distinct CDR3 sequences, 15% to 20% of them appearing once. This CDR3 is built from 15 residues. Trimming took 5 bases from V and 2 from J; bases not matched to a gene: 6. CDR1 is SGHRS and CDR2 is YFSETQ in the germline V gene. The sample was PBMCs, mostly from graft donor cells, taken 360 days after TCRalphabeta/CD19-depleted stem cell transplant. This clonotype was sampled from a male patient aged 2 to 10 who had a stem cell transplant for acute lymphoblastic leukemia, so the T cells may come from the graft donor. This chain connects TRBV5-1 to TRBJ2-1; 8 nucleotides match TRBD1. Here the CDR3 reads CASRSGQGAYNEQFF. The CDR3 DNA reads TGCGCCAGCAGATCCGGACAGGGTGCCTACAATGAGCAGTTCTTC.